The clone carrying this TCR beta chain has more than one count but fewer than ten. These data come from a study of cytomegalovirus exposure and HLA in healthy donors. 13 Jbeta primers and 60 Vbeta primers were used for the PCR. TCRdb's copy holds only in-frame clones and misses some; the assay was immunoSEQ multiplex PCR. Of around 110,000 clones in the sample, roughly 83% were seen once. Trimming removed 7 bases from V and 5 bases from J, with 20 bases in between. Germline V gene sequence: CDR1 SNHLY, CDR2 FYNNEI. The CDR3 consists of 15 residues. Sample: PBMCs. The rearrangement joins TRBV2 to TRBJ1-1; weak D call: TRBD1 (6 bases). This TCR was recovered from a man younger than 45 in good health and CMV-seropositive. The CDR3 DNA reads TGTGCCAGCACCCTAAGCCCCGGGACAACTACTGAAGCTTTCTTT. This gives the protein CASTLSPGTTTEAFF.